This T cell receptor (beta chain) was profiled in a study of cytomegalovirus exposure and HLA in healthy donors. This clone has only a few counts. The antigen is unknown. Broader study findings: Testing in vitro showed a few CMV-associated chains specific for CMV antigens. Rarity characterized most TCR sequences, yet some public TCRs appeared in many donors.

Primers: 60 Vbeta forward and 13 Jbeta reverse. This table comes from immunoSEQ multiplex PCR, and its TCRdb copy is limited to in-frame clones, with some not included. The sample has 150,000 to 160,000 clones, about 80% seen once; the top ten hold 10% to 15%. The CDR3 covers 15 residues. V lost 3 bases, J lost 3 bases, and 12 bases lay in between. Per germline, CDR1 LNHDA and CDR2 SQIVND (reference sequence). The V gene is TRBV19, the J gene TRBJ1-5, with a possible D match to TRBD1 (6 bases). This clonotype originated in a man aged 30 to 39 in good health and CMV-seropositive. Material for sequencing was PBMCs. Here the CDR3 DNA reads TGTGCCAGTAGTATTCGGGACAAACTCAATCAGCCCCAGCATTTT. Translation gives CASSIRDKLNQPQHF.